This T cell receptor beta chain emerged from a study of post-analysis software for immune sequencing data. Turning to the study itself: Clinical courses comprised relapsing-remitting, secondary progressive and progressive-relapsing multiple sclerosis.

CDR3 length: 14 amino acids. V shed 4 bases, J shed 5 bases, and the junction held 9 bases outside the gene matches. The V gene's germline CDR1 is SQVTM and CDR2 ANQGSEA. General study points: Five TRBV segments occurring more often in patients than controls included TRBV5-6, TRBV5-1 and TRBV20-1. Normalized Chao1 diversity was significantly reduced in patients versus controls. Samples made in the same batch grouped tightly together by F measure.

Unique molecular identifiers were carried by the TCR beta cDNA libraries. Input populations of about 0.85 to 11 million T cells gave rise to about 480,000 cDNA molecules. TCRdb passed the PCR reads through MiXCR, listing each CDR3 protein once. The sample gives about 540,000 distinct CDR3 sequences, around 36% of which show up once; around 5.9% is in the top ten. Details on this clonotype: Its target is not known.

The sequenced material came from blood. This TCR derives from a girl aged 2-17 years with multiple sclerosis. The V gene is TRBV29-1, the J gene TRBJ2-3; TRBD1 matches 7 bases. CDR3: CSVGDRVTQDTQYF. For the CDR3, the DNA is TGCAGCGTTGGCGACAGGGTTACACAAGATACGCAGTATTTT.